This TCR beta chain was captured by sequencing in a study of T cells in Graves' hyperthyroidism and ophthalmopathy. Study-wide results and caveats: A 13 V-J model separated ophthalmopathy from stable hyperthyroidism.

Germline V gene sequence: CDR1 SGHTS, CDR2 YDEGEE. This CDR3 has 14 amino acids. V dropped 4 bases and J dropped 0; count of bases not matched to a gene: 3. The TCR beta CDR3 regions underwent amplification using RNA transcripts as the source. HTBI primers drove first-round RT-PCR of the TCR CDR3. TCRdb processed the multiplex PCR reads anew with MiXCR; each CDR3 protein has one entry. The sample has around 430,000 distinct CDR3 sequences, just under 15% seen once; the top ten hold over 25%. It was considered stable Graves' hyperthyroidism when ophthalmopathy did not progress within 18 months. Diagnoses rested on clinical symptoms, serum thyroxine and TRAb, thyroid ultrasound and orbital computed tomography. For this clonotype: The antigen is not known.

The sample comprised blood. This TCR came from a woman in her twenties or thirties with Graves' hyperthyroidism. This chain connects TRBV5-8 to TRBJ1-1; 7 positions match TRBD1. The CDR3 bases are TGTGCCAGCAGCCAGACAGGGATGAACACTGAAGCTTTCTTT. Translation gives CASSQTGMNTEAFF.